Presented here are 19 T cell receptor beta chains from one specimen sequenced in a study of OX40 agonist ivuxolimab in advanced cancers. Sequencing used immunoSEQ multiplex PCR; TCRdb keeps in-frame clones, though not all of them. This sample has about 91,000 clones, with more than 75% found just once. Sequenced here: CD4+ or CD8+ T cells sorted from blood, sampled in a trial of the OX40 agonist ivuxolimab. The receptors were sampled from an adult with an advanced solid tumor such as melanoma, head and neck, liver or kidney cancer.

This clone occurred a few times. The chain carries TRBV27 and TRBJ2-2; TRBD2 might be the D (5 bases). Germline CDR1 MNHEY, CDR2 SMNVEV (reference sequence). The CDR3 totals 13 residues. V lost 5 bases and J lost 7, with 11 bases in between. The CDR3 is CASSRVEGGELFF. In nucleotides, the CDR3 is TGTGCCAGCAGTAGGGTCGAGGGCGGGGAGCTGTTTTTT.

J is TRBJ2-2 and V is TRBV9; D uncertain. CDR1 and CDR2 from the germline V gene are SGDLS and YYNGEE. Between the trimmed V and J ends, which lost 1 base and 4 bases, there was a span of 17 bases. CDR3 length: 17 amino acids. The CDR3 is CASSVQAVVGGTGELFF. For the CDR3, the DNA is TGTGCCAGCAGCGTACAGGCAGTAGTAGGTGGCACCGGGGAGCTGTTTTTT.

The V call is TRBV5-1, the J call TRBJ2-5, with D unclear. Trimming shortened V by 0 bases and J by 5 bases, and 14 bases separated the two germline ends. This CDR3 region has 15 residues. Germline lookup yields CDR1 SGHRS and CDR2 YFSETQ. The CDR3 DNA reads as TGCGCCAGCAGCTTGGCCGCACGATTGCCGGAGACCCAGTACTTC. This translates into CASSLAARLPETQYF.

The rearrangement uses TRBV20-1 and TRBJ1-1; D is ambiguous. The germline CDR1 and CDR2 sequences are DFQATT and SNEGSKA (reference sequence). V was clipped by 7 bases and J by 4 bases, with 10 bases between them. The CDR3 extends over 11 amino acids. This chain's CDR3 is CSVSIRTEAFF. The CDR3 nucleotides are TGCAGTGTTTCGATTCGCACTGAAGCTTTCTTT.

This sequence joins TRBV6-5 and TRBJ2-2; 8 bases align to TRBD1. The junction had 6 bases not matched to a gene; V was cut back by 8 bases and J by 4 bases. Germline V CDR1 and CDR2: MNHEY, SVGAGI. This CDR3 has 14 residues. The CDR3 region is CASRTGKFTGELFF. CDR3 coding DNA: TGTGCCAGCCGGACAGGGAAGTTCACCGGGGAGCTGTTTTTT.

This clone was seen once. This rearrangement joins TRBV19 to TRBJ1-3, with 9 bases identical to TRBD1. Germline V lookup: CDR1 LNHDA, CDR2 SQIVND (reference sequence). V lost 5 bases to trimming and J lost 0 bases; unmatched junction nucleotides: 20. The CDR3 sequence is 21 residues long. The CDR3: CASSLSPGQGERKHSGNTIYF. The DNA for the CDR3 is TGTGCCAGTAGTTTAAGCCCGGGACAGGGCGAACGTAAGCACTCTGGAAACACCATATATTTT.

The V call is TRBV27, the J call TRBJ1-2; possible D gene TRBD1, 5 bases. This CDR3 contains 13 residues. V was trimmed by 8 bases and J by 8 bases, leaving 18 bases between them. Germline assignment: CDR1 MNHEY and CDR2 SMNVEV (reference sequence). The CDR3 loop is CASAPQGRRGYTF. CDR3 sequence (DNA): TGTGCCAGCGCCCCCCAGGGAAGAAGAGGCTACACCTTC.

The J gene is TRBJ2-6, the V gene TRBV9; possible D gene TRBD1, 6 bases. The CDR3 is made up of 18 amino acids. Trimming removed 4 bases at V and 0 bases at J, with 17 bases between. Per germline, CDR1 SGDLS and CDR2 YYNGEE. The CDR3 bases are TGTGCCAGCAGCACCCGAACGAGGGGGTTCTCTGGGGCCAACGTCCTGACTTTC. This translates into CASSTRTRGFSGANVLTF.

This CDR3 reads CASSATGGLDGELFF. The CDR3 DNA reads as TGTGCCAGCAGCGCGACAGGGGGGCTTGACGGGGAGCTGTTTTTT. J is TRBJ2-2 and V is TRBV7-7, with 9 positions matching TRBD1. Per the germline V gene, CDR1 is SSHAT and CDR2 is FNYEAQ (reference sequence). This CDR3 comprises 15 residues. The junction had 8 bases not matched to a gene; V was cut back by 5 bases and J by 7 bases.

The V call is TRBV19, the J call TRBJ1-3, with D possibly TRBD1 on 6 matching bases. Germline values: CDR1 LNHDA, CDR2 SQIVND (reference sequence). The CDR3 totals 15 residues. Deletions cut 7 bases from V and 0 bases from J, with 13 bases between. The CDR3, as DNA: TGTGCCAGTACCCCGGACAGAGACTCTGGAAACACCATATATTTT. Translation: CASTPDRDSGNTIYF. Full variable domain (remainder filled in from reference TRBV19 and TRBJ1-3): DGGITQSPKYLFRKEGQNVTLSCEQNLNHDAMYWYRQDPGQGLRLIYYSQIVNDFQKGDIAEGYSVSREKKESFPLTVTSAQKNPTAFYLCASTPDRDSGNTIYFGEGSWLTVV.

The V gene is TRBV11-2, the J gene TRBJ2-5; 7 bases map to TRBD2. The CDR3 spans 18 residues. With 5 bases clipped from V and 2 bases from J, the junction kept 17 bases outside the gene matches. The germline V gene encodes CDR1 SGHAT and CDR2 FQNNGV. The CDR3 DNA reads as TGTGCCAGCAGCCGAGGGGTTAGCGGGCGTCTGTTTCAAGAGACCCAGTACTTC. Protein product: CASSRGVSGRLFQETQYF.

This clone came up once. This chain connects TRBV5-1 to TRBJ1-6; D gene unclear. With 4 bases removed from V and 1 base from J, the gap between germline ends came to 9 bases. Germline CDR1 reads SGHRS; CDR2 reads YFSETQ. The CDR3 is made up of 15 amino acids. CDR3 loop: CASSREGSYNSPLHF. CDR3 DNA: TGCGCCAGCAGCCGTGAAGGGTCCTATAATTCACCCCTCCACTTT. Combining the CDR3 with reference TRBV5-1 and TRBJ1-6 gives the whole variable domain KAGVTQTPRYLIKTRGQQVTLSCSPISGHRSVSWYQQTPGQGLQFLFEYFSETQRNKGNFPGRFSGRQFSNSRSEMNVSTLELGDSALYLCASSREGSYNSPLHFGNGTRLTVT.

The chain is built from TRBV29-1 and TRBJ1-4; no firm D call. Germline V gene data show CDR1 as SQVTM and CDR2 as ANQGSEA. The CDR3 is 10 residues long. The V end was cut by 6 bases, the J end by 6 bases, with 5 bases between. The CDR3 spells CSVGDEKLFF. The CDR3 DNA is TGCAGCGTGGGAGATGAAAAACTGTTTTTT.

The CDR3 here is CASSLRGSTGELFF. CDR3 nucleotides: TGTGCCAGCAGCTTAAGAGGGTCCACCGGGGAGCTGTTTTTT. The V and J genes are TRBV7-6 and TRBJ2-2; tentative D call: TRBD2 (5 bases). Germline CDR1 and CDR2: SGHVS and FNYEAQ. The CDR3 sequence is 14 residues long. Trimming left V 2 bases short and J 4 bases short, with 8 bases between.

The chain combines TRBV5-4 with TRBJ2-6; 8 positions match TRBD1. The germline V gene has CDR1 SGHNT and CDR2 YYREEE (reference sequence). Losses at the gene ends were 5 bases for V and 0 bases for J; bases not matched to a gene: 10. CDR3 length: 18 residues. The CDR3 reads CASSDAGTGVSGANVLTF. The CDR3 DNA is TGTGCCAGCAGTGACGCCGGGACAGGTGTCTCTGGGGCCAACGTCCTGACTTTC.

The chain combines TRBV19 with TRBJ2-5; 7 bases are a match to TRBD2. CDR1 is LNHDA, CDR2 SQIVND, per germline (reference sequence). This CDR3 spans 15 amino acids. Germline trimming cut 6 bases from V and 3 bases from J; bases unmatched to any gene: 10. This chain's CDR3 is CASRNLPSGEETQYF. As DNA, the CDR3 is TGTGCCAGTAGGAACCTCCCCAGCGGGGAAGAGACCCAGTACTTC.

The chain has TRBV19 and TRBJ2-2, with D uncertain. Germline CDR1 and CDR2: LNHDA and SQIVND (reference sequence). CDR3 length: 13 residues. V lost 6 bases and J lost 2, with 7 bases in between. The CDR3 loop reads CASRGFNTGELFF. The DNA of the CDR3 is TGTGCCAGTAGGGGGTTTAACACCGGGGAGCTGTTTTTT.

This chain uses TRBV5-5 with TRBJ1-2, with D perhaps TRBD1 (5 bases). This CDR3 has 14 amino acids. Deletions cut 4 bases from V and 4 bases from J, with 14 bases between. In germline, CDR1 is SGHKS, CDR2 YYEKEE (reference sequence). In DNA, the CDR3 is TGTGCCAGCAGCCCAGGGCCGGTCGGCTATGGCTACACCTTC. Amino acid sequence: CASSPGPVGYGYTF.

The gene calls are TRBV25-1 and TRBJ1-4, with a weak D call TRBD1 (5 bases). Germline CDR1 reads MGHDK; CDR2 reads SYGVNS. The V end lost 2 bases, the J end lost 7 bases, and 8 bases lay between the germline ends. The CDR3 has 13 amino acids. The CDR3 coding sequence is TGTGCCAGCAGTGAAGCAGGGTTTGAAAAACTGTTTTTT. The encoded protein is CASSEAGFEKLFF.